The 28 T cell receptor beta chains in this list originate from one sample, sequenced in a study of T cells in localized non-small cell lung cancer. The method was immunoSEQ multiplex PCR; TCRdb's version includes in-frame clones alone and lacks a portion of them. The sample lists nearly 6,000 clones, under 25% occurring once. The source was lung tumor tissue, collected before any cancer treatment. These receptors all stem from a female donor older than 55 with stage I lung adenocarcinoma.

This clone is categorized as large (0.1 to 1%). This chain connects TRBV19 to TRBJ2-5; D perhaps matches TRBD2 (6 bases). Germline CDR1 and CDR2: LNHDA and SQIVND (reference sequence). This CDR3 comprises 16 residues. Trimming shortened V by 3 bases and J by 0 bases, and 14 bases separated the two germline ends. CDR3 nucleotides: TGTGCCAGTAGTATGTCCGGTAGCGGATACCAAGAGACCCAGTACTTC. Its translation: CASSMSGSGYQETQYF. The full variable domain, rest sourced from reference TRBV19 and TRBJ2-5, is DGGITQSPKYLFRKEGQNVTLSCEQNLNHDAMYWYRQDPGQGLRLIYYSQIVNDFQKGDIAEGYSVSREKKESFPLTVTSAQKNPTAFYLCASSMSGSGYQETQYFGPGTRLLVL.

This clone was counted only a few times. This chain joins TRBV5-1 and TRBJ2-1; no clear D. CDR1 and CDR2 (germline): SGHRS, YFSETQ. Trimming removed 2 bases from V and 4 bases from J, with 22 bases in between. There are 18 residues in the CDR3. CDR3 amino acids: CASSFSPLPTLRYNEQFF. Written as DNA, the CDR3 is TGCGCCAGCAGCTTTTCCCCACTACCTACCTTGAGATACAATGAGCAGTTCTTC.

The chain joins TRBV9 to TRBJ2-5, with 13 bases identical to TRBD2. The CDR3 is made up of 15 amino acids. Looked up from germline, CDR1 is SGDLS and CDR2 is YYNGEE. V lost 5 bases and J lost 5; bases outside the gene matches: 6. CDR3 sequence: CASSEWTSGSETQYF. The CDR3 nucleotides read TGTGCCAGCAGTGAGTGGACTAGCGGGAGTGAGACCCAGTACTTC.

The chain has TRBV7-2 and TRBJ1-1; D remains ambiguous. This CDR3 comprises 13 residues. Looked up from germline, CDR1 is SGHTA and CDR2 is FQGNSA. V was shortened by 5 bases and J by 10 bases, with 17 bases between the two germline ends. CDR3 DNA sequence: TGTGCCAGCAGCCCGGGTGCCAGACTGGGAGCTTTCTTT. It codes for CASSPGARLGAFF.

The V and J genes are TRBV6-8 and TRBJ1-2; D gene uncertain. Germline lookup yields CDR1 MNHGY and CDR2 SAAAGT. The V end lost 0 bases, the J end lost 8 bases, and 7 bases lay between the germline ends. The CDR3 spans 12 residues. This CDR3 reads CASSYSRQGYTF. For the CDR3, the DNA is TGTGCCAGCAGTTACTCGCGACAAGGCTACACCTTC.

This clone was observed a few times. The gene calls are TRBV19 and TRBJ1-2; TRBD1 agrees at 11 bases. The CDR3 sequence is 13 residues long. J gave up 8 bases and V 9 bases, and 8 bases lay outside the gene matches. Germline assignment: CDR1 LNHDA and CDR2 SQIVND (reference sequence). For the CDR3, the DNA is TGTGCCAGCCTCCCGGGACAGGGGGGGGGCTACACCTTC. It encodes CASLPGQGGGYTF.

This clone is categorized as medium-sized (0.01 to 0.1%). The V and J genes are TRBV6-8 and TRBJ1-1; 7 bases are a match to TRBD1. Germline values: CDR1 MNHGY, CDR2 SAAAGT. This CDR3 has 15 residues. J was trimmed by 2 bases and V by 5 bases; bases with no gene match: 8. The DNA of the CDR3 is TGTGCCAGCAGTGAGCGGGACAGTTTAAACACTGAAGCTTTCTTT. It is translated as CASSERDSLNTEAFF.

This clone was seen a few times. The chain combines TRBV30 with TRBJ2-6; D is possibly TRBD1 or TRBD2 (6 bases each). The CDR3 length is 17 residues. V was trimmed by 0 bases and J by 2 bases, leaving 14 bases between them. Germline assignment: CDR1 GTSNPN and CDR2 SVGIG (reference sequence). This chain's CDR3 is CAWSVLLGGAGANVLTF. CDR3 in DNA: TGTGCCTGGAGTGTGTTACTGGGGGGCGCTGGGGCCAACGTCCTGACTTTC.

The chain's CDR3 is CASSPGPGSYNEQFF. In DNA form, the CDR3 reads TGTGCCAGCAGCCCCGGACCCGGCTCCTACAATGAGCAGTTCTTC. This chain links TRBV9 with TRBJ2-1; D is unclear. V lost 4 bases to trimming and J lost 0 bases, with 11 bases between them. This CDR3 has 15 residues. The germline CDR1 and CDR2 sequences are SGDLS and YYNGEE.

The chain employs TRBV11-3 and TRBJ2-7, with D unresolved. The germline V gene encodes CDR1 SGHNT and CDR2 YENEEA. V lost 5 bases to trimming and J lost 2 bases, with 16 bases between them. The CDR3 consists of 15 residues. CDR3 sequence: CASSQGPRFPYEQYF. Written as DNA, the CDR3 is TGTGCCAGCAGCCAAGGCCCCAGGTTTCCCTACGAGCAGTACTTC.

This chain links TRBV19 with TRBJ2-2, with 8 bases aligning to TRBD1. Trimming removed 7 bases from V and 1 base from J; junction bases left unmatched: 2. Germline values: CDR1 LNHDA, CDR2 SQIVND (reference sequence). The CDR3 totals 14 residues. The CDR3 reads CASTDRGNTGELFF. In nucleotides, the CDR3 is TGTGCCAGTACCGACAGGGGGAACACCGGGGAGCTGTTTTTT.

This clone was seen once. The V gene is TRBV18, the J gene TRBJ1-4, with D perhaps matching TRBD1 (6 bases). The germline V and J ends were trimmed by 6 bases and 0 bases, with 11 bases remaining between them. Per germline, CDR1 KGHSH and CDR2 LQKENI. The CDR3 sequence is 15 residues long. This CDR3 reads CASSPGTTTNEKLFF. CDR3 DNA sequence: TGTGCCAGCTCCCCCGGGACAACAACTAATGAAAAACTGTTTTTT.

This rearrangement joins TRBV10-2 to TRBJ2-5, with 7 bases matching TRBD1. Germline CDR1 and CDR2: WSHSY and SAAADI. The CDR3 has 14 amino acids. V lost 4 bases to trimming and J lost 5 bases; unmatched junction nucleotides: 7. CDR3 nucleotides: TGCGCCAGCAGTGTAGGGGGCTCTGGGGAGACCCAGTACTTC. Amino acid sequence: CASSVGGSGETQYF.

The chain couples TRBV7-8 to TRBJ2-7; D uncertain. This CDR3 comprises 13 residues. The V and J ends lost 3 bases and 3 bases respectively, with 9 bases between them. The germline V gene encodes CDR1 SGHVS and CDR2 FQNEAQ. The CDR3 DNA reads TGTGCCAGCAGCTTCGGCAACAACTACGAGCAGTACTTC. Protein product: CASSFGNNYEQYF.

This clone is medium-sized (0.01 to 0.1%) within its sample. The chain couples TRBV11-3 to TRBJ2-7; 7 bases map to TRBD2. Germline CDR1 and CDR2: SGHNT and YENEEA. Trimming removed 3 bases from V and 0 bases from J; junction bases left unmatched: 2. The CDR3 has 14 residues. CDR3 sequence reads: CASSLAGDSYEQYF. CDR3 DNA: TGTGCCAGCAGCTTGGCGGGGGACTCCTACGAGCAGTACTTC.

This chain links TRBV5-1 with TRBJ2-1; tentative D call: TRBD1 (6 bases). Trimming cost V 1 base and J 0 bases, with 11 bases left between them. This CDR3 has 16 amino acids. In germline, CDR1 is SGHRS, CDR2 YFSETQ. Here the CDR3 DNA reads TGCGCCAGCAGCTTGTCCGGGACACTCTCCTACAATGAGCAGTTCTTC. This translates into CASSLSGTLSYNEQFF. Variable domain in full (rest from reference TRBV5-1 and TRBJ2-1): KAGVTQTPRYLIKTRGQQVTLSCSPISGHRSVSWYQQTPGQGLQFLFEYFSETQRNKGNFPGRFSGRQFSNSRSEMNVSTLELGDSALYLCASSLSGTLSYNEQFFGPGTRLTVL.

CDR3 bases: TGTGCCAGCAGCTTAGATCCGGGAGTGTCCTACAATGAGCAGTTCTTC. Translated: CASSLDPGVSYNEQFF. The chain combines TRBV11-3 with TRBJ2-1, with D perhaps TRBD2 (6 bases). V shed 0 bases and J shed 1 base, with 10 bases lying between them. The CDR3 covers 16 residues. Germline V lookup: CDR1 SGHNT, CDR2 YENEEA.

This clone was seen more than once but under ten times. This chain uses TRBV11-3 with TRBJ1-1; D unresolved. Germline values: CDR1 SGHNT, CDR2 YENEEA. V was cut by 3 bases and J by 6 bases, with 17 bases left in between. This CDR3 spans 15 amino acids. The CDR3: CASSFGQGVLAEAFF. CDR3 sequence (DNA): TGTGCCAGCAGCTTTGGTCAAGGAGTGCTGGCTGAAGCTTTCTTT.

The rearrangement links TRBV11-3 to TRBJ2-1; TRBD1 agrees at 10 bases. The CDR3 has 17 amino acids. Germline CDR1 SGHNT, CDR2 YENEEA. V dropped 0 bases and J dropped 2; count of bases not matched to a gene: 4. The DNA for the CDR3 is TGTGCCAGCAGCTTAGATGATGGGACAGGGGCCTACAATGAGCAGTTCTTC. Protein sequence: CASSLDDGTGAYNEQFF.

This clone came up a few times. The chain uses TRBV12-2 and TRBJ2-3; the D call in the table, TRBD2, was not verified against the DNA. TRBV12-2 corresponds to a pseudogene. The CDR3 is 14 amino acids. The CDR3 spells CASERGGSTDTQYF. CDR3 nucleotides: TGTGCCTCGGAACGCGGGGGAAGCACAGATACGCAGTATTTT.

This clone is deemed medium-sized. CDR3 sequence: CASRPPGASGANNEQFF. Here the CDR3 DNA reads TGTGCCAGCAGACCCCCCGGGGCGAGCGGAGCTAACAATGAGCAGTTCTTC. This chain links TRBV11-3 with TRBJ2-1; TRBD1 or TRBD2 may be the D gene (5 bases each). This CDR3 comprises 17 residues. Trimming took off 6 bases at V and 5 bases at J, with 23 bases between the two ends. Germline V lookup: CDR1 SGHNT, CDR2 YENEEA.

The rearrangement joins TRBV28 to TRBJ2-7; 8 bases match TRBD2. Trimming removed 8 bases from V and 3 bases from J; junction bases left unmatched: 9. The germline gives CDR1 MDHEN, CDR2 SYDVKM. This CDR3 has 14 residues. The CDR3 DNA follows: TGTGCCAGCGGATTAGCGGGACTAATCTACGAGCAGTACTTC. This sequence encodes CASGLAGLIYEQYF.

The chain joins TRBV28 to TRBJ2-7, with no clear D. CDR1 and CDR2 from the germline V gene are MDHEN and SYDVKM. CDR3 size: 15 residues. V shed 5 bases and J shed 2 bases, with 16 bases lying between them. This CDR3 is CASSPVPTVTYEQYF. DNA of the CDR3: TGTGCCAGCAGTCCCGTCCCCACGGTAACCTACGAGCAGTACTTC.

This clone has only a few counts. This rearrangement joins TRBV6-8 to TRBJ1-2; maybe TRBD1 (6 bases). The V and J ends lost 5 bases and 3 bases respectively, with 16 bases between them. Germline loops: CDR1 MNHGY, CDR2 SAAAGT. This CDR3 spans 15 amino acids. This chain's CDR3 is CASSEWDTTDYGYTF. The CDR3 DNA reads TGTGCCAGCAGTGAGTGGGACACGACGGACTATGGCTACACCTTC.

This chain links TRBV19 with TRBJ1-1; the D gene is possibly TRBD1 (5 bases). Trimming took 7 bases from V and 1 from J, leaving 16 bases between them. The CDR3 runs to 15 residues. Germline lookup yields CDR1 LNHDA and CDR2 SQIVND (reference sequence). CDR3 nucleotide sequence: TGTGCCAGTACCCACTCGGGGGGAGGGAACACTGAAGCTTTCTTT. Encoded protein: CASTHSGGGNTEAFF.

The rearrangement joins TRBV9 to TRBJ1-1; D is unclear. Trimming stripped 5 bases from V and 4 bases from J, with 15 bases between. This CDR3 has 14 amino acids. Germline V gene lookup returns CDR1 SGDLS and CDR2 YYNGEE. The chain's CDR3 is CASSVEQMGTEAFF. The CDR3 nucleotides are TGTGCCAGCAGTGTGGAGCAGATGGGCACTGAAGCTTTCTTT. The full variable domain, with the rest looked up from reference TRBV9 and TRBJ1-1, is DSGVTQTPKHLITATGQRVTLRCSPRSGDLSVYWYQQSLDQGLQFLIQYYNGEERAKGNILERFSAQQFPDLHSELNLSSLELGDSALYFCASSVEQMGTEAFFGQGTRLTVV.

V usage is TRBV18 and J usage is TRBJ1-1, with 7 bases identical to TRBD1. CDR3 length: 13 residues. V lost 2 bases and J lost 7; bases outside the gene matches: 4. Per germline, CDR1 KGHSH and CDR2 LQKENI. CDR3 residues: CASSPGRGSEAFF. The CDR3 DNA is TGTGCCAGCTCACCAGGCAGGGGGAGTGAAGCTTTCTTT.

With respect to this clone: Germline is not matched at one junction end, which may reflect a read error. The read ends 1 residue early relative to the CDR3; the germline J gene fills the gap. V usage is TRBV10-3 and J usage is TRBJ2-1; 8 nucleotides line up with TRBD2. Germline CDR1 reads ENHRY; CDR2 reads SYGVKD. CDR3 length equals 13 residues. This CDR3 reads CAIRESGGNEQFF. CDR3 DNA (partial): TGTGCCATCAGGGAGTCGGGGGGGAATGAGCAGTTC.